The 15 T cell receptor beta chains below all came from one sample that was sequenced in a study of T cell changes during pregnancy in multiple sclerosis. TCRdb's table, derived via immunoSEQ multiplex PCR, lists solely in-frame clones and lacks some. Of 75,000 to 80,000 clones detected, about 89% appear once; the ten largest clones hold under 2.5%. The sample here was peripheral blood, taken before pregnancy. These receptors were taken from a female donor with multiple sclerosis, enrolled in a pregnancy study.

The rearrangement uses TRBV10-3 and TRBJ2-7; 8 nucleotides align to TRBD1. Germline lookup yields CDR1 ENHRY and CDR2 SYGVKD. Losses at the gene ends were 11 bases for V and 6 bases for J; bases not matched to a gene: 6. CDR3 size: 11 residues. Written as DNA, the CDR3 is TGTGCCGTCGGACAGGGAGGCGAGCAGTACTTC. It translates to CAVGQGGEQYF.

The V and J genes are TRBV5-4 and TRBJ1-1; D possibly corresponds to TRBD1 (5 bases). Germline CDR1 is SGHNT and CDR2 is YYREEE (reference sequence). The V and J ends lost 0 bases and 2 bases respectively, with 8 bases between them. This CDR3 comprises 14 residues. CDR3 sequence (DNA): TGTGCCAGCAGCTTGGCCAGGGTCAACACTGAAGCTTTCTTT. Its translation: CASSLARVNTEAFF.

This clone was counted a single time. This sequence joins TRBV5-1 and TRBJ2-7; 10 bases agree with TRBD1. This CDR3 region has 15 residues. V lost 4 bases to trimming and J lost 4 bases; unmatched junction nucleotides: 8. Germline loops: CDR1 SGHRS, CDR2 YFSETQ. This chain's CDR3 is CASSDTDRGQYEQYF. The CDR3 DNA follows: TGCGCCAGCAGCGACACCGACAGGGGGCAATACGAGCAGTACTTC.

The rearrangement links TRBV4-1 to TRBJ2-2, with a tentative D call TRBD1 (6 bases). Trimming removed 6 bases from V and 1 base from J, with 9 bases in between. Per germline, CDR1 MGHRA and CDR2 YSYEKL. The CDR3 is 14 amino acids. The CDR3 protein is CASRDRMNTGELFF. CDR3 nucleotide sequence: TGCGCCAGCAGGGACAGAATGAACACCGGGGAGCTGTTTTTT.

V usage is TRBV5-6 and J usage is TRBJ1-2, with a tentative D call TRBD1 (5 bases). Germline V gene data show CDR1 as SGHDT and CDR2 as YYEEEE. The V gene lost 2 bases and the J gene lost 8 bases, with 13 bases spanning the gap. CDR3 size: 13 residues. CDR3: CASSLGARWGYTF. The CDR3 coding sequence is TGTGCCAGCAGCTTAGGGGCTCGGTGGGGCTACACCTTC. Using reference TRBV5-6 and TRBJ1-2 for the parts outside the CDR3, the full variable domain is DAGVTQSPTHLIKTRGQQVTLRCSPKSGHDTVSWYQQALGQGPQFIFQYYEEEERQRGNFPDRFSGHQFPNYSSELNVNALLLGDSALYLCASSLGARWGYTFGSGTRLTVV.

The CDR3 here is CASSLVGTSGENEQFF. As DNA, the CDR3 is TGTGCCAGCAGCTTAGTGGGGACTAGCGGGGAGAATGAGCAGTTCTTC. This chain connects TRBV7-2 to TRBJ2-1; TRBD2 matches 13 bases. Looked up from germline, CDR1 is SGHTA and CDR2 is FQGNSA. This CDR3 is built from 16 residues. V was pared by 1 base and J by 7 bases, with 4 bases of the junction left unmatched.

V usage is TRBV18 and J usage is TRBJ1-2; perhaps TRBD1 as D (6 bases). This CDR3 comprises 14 residues. Per germline, CDR1 KGHSH and CDR2 LQKENI. Trimming pared 1 base from V and 6 bases from J, leaving 12 bases between. CDR3 nucleotides: TGTGCCAGCTCACCACAACAGGGAGGGGATGGCTACACCTTC. Its translation is CASSPQQGGDGYTF.

The chain is built from TRBV11-2 and TRBJ2-2; D call uncertain. The length of the CDR3 is 13 residues. CDR1 is SGHAT and CDR2 is FQNNGV in the germline V gene. The V gene lost 6 bases and the J gene lost 6 bases, with 11 bases spanning the gap. In DNA, the CDR3 is TGTGCCAGCAGTCGCATCCGAGCCGGGGAGCTGTTTTTT. Translation: CASSRIRAGELFF.

The chain combines TRBV25-1 with TRBJ2-1, with 7 positions matching TRBD1. Per the germline V gene, CDR1 is MGHDK and CDR2 is SYGVNS. CDR3 size: 14 residues. With 7 bases clipped from V and 3 bases from J, the junction kept 6 bases outside the gene matches. The CDR3 bases are TGTGCCAGCACCCCCCGGGACAGCTACAATGAGCAGTTCTTC. As protein: CASTPRDSYNEQFF.

The chain recombines TRBV18 with TRBJ1-1; possible D gene TRBD1, 5 bases. Germline V CDR1 and CDR2: KGHSH, LQKENI. V lost 3 bases and J lost 0, with 5 bases in between. There are 13 residues in the CDR3. CDR3 in DNA: TGTGCCAGCTCACCGGACATGAACACTGAAGCTTTCTTT. It translates to CASSPDMNTEAFF.

The J gene is TRBJ2-7, the V gene TRBV27; 12 nucleotides agree with TRBD2. CDR1 is MNHEY and CDR2 is SMNVEV in the germline V gene (reference sequence). The CDR3 has 16 amino acids. V shed 8 bases and J 0 bases; nucleotides not matched to a gene: 8. The CDR3 nucleotides read TGTGCCAGCGGACCCATGACTAGCGGGGGCTCCTACGAGCAGTACTTC. Translated, it gives CASGPMTSGGSYEQYF.

The rearrangement joins TRBV7-6 to TRBJ1-3, with a tentative D call TRBD1 (5 bases). The CDR3 runs to 14 residues. Germline V gene lookup returns CDR1 SGHVS and CDR2 FNYEAQ. Trimming removed 3 bases from V and 7 bases from J, with 13 bases in between. The CDR3 DNA reads TGTGCCAGCAGCTTTAAGGCGGGGGACAACACCATATATTTT. Translating gives CASSFKAGDNTIYF.

The chain uses TRBV6-5 and TRBJ1-2; no reliable D call. CDR3 size: 13 residues. Germline V gene lookup returns CDR1 MNHEY and CDR2 SVGAGI. Trimming removed 0 bases at V and 7 bases at J, with 9 bases between. The CDR3, as DNA: TGTGCCAGCAGTTACTCCCCCCCCTCTGGCTACACCTTC. Its translation: CASSYSPPSGYTF.

The chain has TRBV7-2 and TRBJ2-3, with 9 bases lining up with TRBD2. Germline CDR1 reads SGHTA; CDR2 reads FQGNSA. The junction had 5 bases not matched to a gene; V was cut back by 3 bases and J by 1 base. The CDR3 consists of 16 residues. CDR3 in DNA: TGTGCCAGCAGCTTCGAGCGGACTAGCGGCACAGATACGCAGTATTTT. Protein product: CASSFERTSGTDTQYF.

The rearrangement links TRBV5-1 to TRBJ2-5, with D hard to call. The V and J ends lost 4 bases and 1 base respectively, with 11 bases between them. The germline V gene encodes CDR1 SGHRS and CDR2 YFSETQ. The CDR3 is made up of 14 amino acids. Here the CDR3 DNA reads TGCGCCAGCAGCCTCCGTTGGAGCCAAGAGACCCAGTACTTC. It codes for CASSLRWSQETQYF. Complete variable domain (other parts from reference TRBV5-1 and TRBJ2-5): KAGVTQTPRYLIKTRGQQVTLSCSPISGHRSVSWYQQTPGQGLQFLFEYFSETQRNKGNFPGRFSGRQFSNSRSEMNVSTLELGDSALYLCASSLRWSQETQYFGPGTRLLVL.